This TCR beta chain originates from a study of blood T cell repertoires in COVID-19. Study at large: There were acute and convalescent COVID-19 samples, and they came from the United States, Italy and Spain. Sources were T cells, B-cell-depleted T cells, or PBMCs; the material itself was cDNA or gDNA.

The CDR3 is 12 amino acids. J was trimmed by 5 bases and V by 6 bases; bases with no gene match: 2. CDR1 and CDR2 (germline): SNHLY, FYNNEI. Living in about two dozen US areas, the participants were between about 18 and 90 years of age. This table comes from immunoSEQ multiplex PCR, and its TCRdb copy is limited to in-frame clones, with some not included. The sample includes fewer than 200,000 clones, more than 70% of them seen just once. The source material was PBMCs or T cells enriched from blood (not recorded which). The TCR was taken from a woman aged 50 to 65 in a cohort exposed to, infected with or recovered from COVID-19 (not recorded which). The V call is TRBV2, the J call TRBJ2-3, with 7 bases fitting TRBD1. For the CDR3, the DNA is TGTGCCAGCAGCAGGGACAGAGATACGCAGTATTTT. It yields the protein CASSRDRDTQYF.